This T cell receptor (beta chain) was found in a study of a mutant IDH1 vaccine in newly diagnosed glioma. Generated by immunoSEQ multiplex PCR, the TCRdb table keeps only in-frame clones and is missing some. Of under 150,000 clones listed, around 90% are singletons. Time point in this sample: week 11, during vaccination. It was 300 ug of mutant IDH1 20-mer peptide that made up each vaccine dose, given with topical imiquimod. This clone was found once. As yet, its antigen is unknown. V shed 0 bases and J shed 4 bases, with 10 bases lying between them. The CDR3 loop spans 14 amino acids. Germline values: CDR1 SQVTM, CDR2 ANQGSEA.

J is TRBJ1-3 and V is TRBV29-1; D gene uncertain. The sequences come from PBMCs, collected from a glioma patient whose treatment included an IDH1 peptide vaccine. The sequence derives from a woman in her 50s with glioma. The CDR3 region has the DNA TGCAGCGTTGAAGAAGAGGGTAGGGGAAACACCATATATTTT. Residues: CSVEEEGRGNTIYF.